The 30 T cell receptor beta chains below come from one sample, sequenced in a study of glioma-infiltrating T cells. Using RNA template, CDR3s of TCR alpha and beta were amplified with iRepertoire arm-PCR. A single record per CDR3 protein comes from TCRdb applying MiXCR to the multiplex PCR reads. Altogether about 3,800 distinct CDR3 sequences are present, around a third being singletons, with the ten largest covering 20% to 30%. Input material: glioma tissue, nonneoplastic brain tissue, or PBMCs (not recorded which). Every receptor here comes from a human donor with low-grade glioma or glioblastoma, undergoing nonglioma brain surgery, or in good health (not recorded which).

As for this clonotype: This sequence may be a read error, since a much larger clone differs from it by one base. J is TRBJ1-3 and V is TRBV19; no definite D call. CDR1 is LNHDA, CDR2 SQIVND, per germline (reference sequence). The CDR3 is 14 residues long. CDR3 sequence reads: CASSIPVAGSTIYF. The CDR3 nucleotides read TGTGCCAGTAGTATACCCGTCGCTGGAAGCACCATATATTTT.

This clonotype was picked up a small number of times. This chain connects TRBV7-9 to TRBJ1-2; D remains ambiguous. Trimming cost V 3 bases and J 10 bases, with 9 bases left between them. CDR3 length: 11 amino acids. Per the germline V gene, CDR1 is SEHNR and CDR2 is FQNEAQ (reference sequence). The CDR3 DNA is TGTGCCAGCAGCTTGCACTATAACTACACCTTC. Amino acids: CASSLHYNYTF.

This clonotype is medium-sized. This chain joins TRBV4-1 and TRBJ1-1; D ambiguous. The V gene lost 3 bases and the J gene lost 0 bases, with 11 bases spanning the gap. The CDR3 length is 15 residues. CDR1 is MGHRA and CDR2 is YSYEKL in the germline V gene. CDR3 in amino acids: CASSQPPALNTEAFF. CDR3 coding DNA: TGCGCCAGCAGCCAGCCGCCGGCCCTGAACACTGAAGCTTTCTTT.

There are a few counts of this clonotype. Given a much more abundant clone one base away, this may be a read error. The J gene is TRBJ2-7, the V gene TRBV25-1; 9 bases line up with TRBD2. CDR3 length: 14 amino acids. Germline V gene lookup returns CDR1 MGHDK and CDR2 SYGVNS. The CDR3 sequence: CASSVAGDAYERYF. CDR3 DNA: TGTGCCAGCAGCGTAGCGGGGGACGCCTACGAGCGGTACTTC.

This clonotype was counted ten times or more. This chain links TRBV6-1 with TRBJ1-4; D might be TRBD1 (5 bases). This CDR3 is 15 amino acids long. The germline V and J ends were trimmed by 6 bases and 7 bases, with 18 bases remaining between them. Germline V CDR1 and CDR2: MNHNS, SASEGT. The CDR3 nucleotides read TGTGCCAGCAGGAGGGGATCCGGGTTCGGTGAAAAACTGTTTTTT. Residues: CASRRGSGFGEKLFF.

In this sample, this clonotype turned up many times. This sequence joins TRBV15 and TRBJ2-3, with TRBD1 matching over 9 bases. Germline loops: CDR1 LNHNV, CDR2 YYDKDF (reference sequence). V lost 2 bases, J lost 3 bases, and 9 bases stayed unmatched. CDR3 length: 17 amino acids. In nucleotides, the CDR3 is TGTGCCACCAGCAGACCCTATACCGGGACAGGGACAGATACGCAGTATTTT. Translating it yields CATSRPYTGTGTDTQYF.

Many counts were recorded for this clonotype. The V gene is TRBV12-5, the J gene TRBJ2-1; 11 nucleotides match TRBD2. CDR3 length: 15 amino acids. Germline V gene data show CDR1 as LGHNT and CDR2 as FRNRAP. The trim removed 2 bases at V and 6 bases at J, leaving 3 bases unmatched. The CDR3 nucleotides are TGTGCTAGTGGTTTGACTAGCGGGGGACTCAATGAGCAGTTCTTC. It is translated as CASGLTSGGLNEQFF.

The chain links TRBV6-1 to TRBJ1-5; 8 bases are a match to TRBD1. V lost 9 bases to trimming and J lost 5 bases; unmatched junction nucleotides: 9. CDR1 is MNHNS, CDR2 SASEGT, per germline. The CDR3 runs to 14 residues. The CDR3 protein is CASIITGGHQPQHF. CDR3 nucleotide sequence: TGTGCCAGTATTATAACAGGGGGGCATCAGCCCCAGCATTTT.

This clonotype is medium-sized. As DNA, the CDR3 is TGCAGTGCTCCCAGCGGGACAGATTACTACGAGCAGTACTTC. Translation: CSAPSGTDYYEQYF. J is TRBJ2-7 and V is TRBV20-1; either TRBD1 or TRBD2 may supply D (7 bases each). The germline gives CDR1 DFQATT, CDR2 SNEGSKA (reference sequence). The CDR3 consists of 14 residues. Between the trimmed V and J ends, which lost 5 bases and 3 bases, there was a span of 17 bases.

V usage is TRBV28 and J usage is TRBJ2-7; no clear D gene. The CDR3 is 15 amino acids. Deletions cut 2 bases from V and 3 bases from J, with 14 bases between. Germline-derived CDR1 and CDR2 are MDHEN and SYDVKM. The CDR3 reads CASSLDLVSGYEQYF. The DNA for the CDR3 is TGTGCCAGCAGTTTAGATCTAGTTTCCGGCTACGAGCAGTACTTC.

Many counts were recorded for this clonotype. The chain links TRBV7-6 to TRBJ1-1; D not certain. CDR1 SGHVS and CDR2 FNYEAQ come from the germline V gene. The CDR3 extends over 13 amino acids. V lost 5 bases, J lost 0 bases, and 7 bases lay in between. The CDR3 loop is CASSPRLNTEAFF. CDR3 DNA: TGTGCCAGCAGCCCCCGCTTGAACACTGAAGCTTTCTTT.

In this sample, this clonotype turned up many times. The rearrangement uses TRBV19 and TRBJ2-1; 8 nucleotides match TRBD1. V lost 8 bases to trimming and J lost 4 bases; unmatched junction nucleotides: 10. Germline values: CDR1 LNHDA, CDR2 SQIVND (reference sequence). This CDR3 contains 15 residues. CDR3 sequence (DNA): TGTGCCAGTGGAGACAGGGGAAGAATGTACAATGAGCAGTTCTTC. Translating it yields CASGDRGRMYNEQFF.

By share of the sample, this clonotype is medium-sized. The chain has TRBV6-1 and TRBJ2-7, with 8 bases fitting TRBD1. The CDR3 covers 14 residues. V shed 6 bases, J shed 2 bases, and the junction held 6 bases outside the gene matches. CDR1 is MNHNS, CDR2 SASEGT, per germline. CDR3 loop: CASRPGQGAYEQYF. The CDR3, as DNA: TGTGCCAGCAGACCTGGACAGGGCGCCTACGAGCAGTACTTC.

The genes are TRBV4-1 and TRBJ2-3, with D possibly matching TRBD2 (6 bases). Trimming pared 3 bases from V and 4 bases from J, leaving 14 bases between. The CDR3 totals 15 residues. Germline V gives CDR1 MGHRA, CDR2 YSYEKL. The CDR3 sequence: CASSQPAWDSDTQYF. CDR3 in DNA: TGCGCCAGCAGCCAGCCAGCGTGGGACTCAGATACGCAGTATTTT.

By sample share, this clonotype is medium-sized. The chain joins TRBV27 to TRBJ2-1; 7 nucleotides agree with TRBD2. After removal of 2 bases from V and 5 bases from J, the junction contained 6 bases not matched to a gene. Germline V gene sequence: CDR1 MNHEY, CDR2 SMNVEV (reference sequence). The CDR3 has 15 residues. The CDR3 region is CASSLGLAAHNEQFF. DNA of the CDR3: TGTGCCAGCAGTTTAGGGCTAGCGGCCCACAATGAGCAGTTCTTC.

Of note for this clonotype: Being one base from a much bigger clone, this may be a read error. This sequence joins TRBV10-3 and TRBJ2-7; a weak D match, TRBD1 (5 bases). V was trimmed by 9 bases and J by 3 bases, leaving 15 bases between them. Germline V lookup: CDR1 ENHRY, CDR2 SYGVKD. The length of the CDR3 is 13 residues. Here the CDR3 reads CAIQAYPLYEQYF. Written as DNA, the CDR3 is TGTGCCATACAGGCCTACCCCCTCTACGAGCAGTACTTC.

The chain joins TRBV20-1 to TRBJ1-6; TRBD1 is a possible D gene (5 bases). The CDR3 extends over 13 amino acids. Germline CDR1 reads DFQATT; CDR2 reads SNEGSKA (reference sequence). V was pared by 3 bases and J by 11 bases, with 14 bases between. CDR3 protein: CSARGKGHTPLHF. The CDR3 bases are TGCAGTGCTAGGGGGAAGGGGCATACACCCCTCCACTTT.

Judged by abundance, this clonotype is medium-sized (0.01 to 0.1%). V gene TRBV7-8 combines with J gene TRBJ1-6; D may be TRBD1 (5 bases). Trimming removed 5 bases from V and 9 bases from J, with 20 bases in between. The germline gives CDR1 SGHVS, CDR2 FQNEAQ. The CDR3 spans 16 residues. In DNA, the CDR3 is TGTGCCAGCAGCACGGGGGTCTATAACCCAGGTTCACCCCTCCACTTT. Translation: CASSTGVYNPGSPLHF.

This clonotype was seen at least ten times. The chain combines TRBV7-3 with TRBJ2-1; possible D gene TRBD1, 7 bases. Germline V gene lookup returns CDR1 SGHTA and CDR2 FQGTGA. The CDR3 has 16 residues. V was trimmed by 2 bases and J by 8 bases, leaving 19 bases between them. The CDR3 loop is CASSLGGGAKNYEQFF. CDR3 nucleotides: TGTGCCAGCAGCTTAGGAGGGGGCGCCAAGAATTATGAGCAGTTCTTC.

V and J are TRBV7-2 and TRBJ2-1; D remains unclear. CDR3 size: 13 residues. Trimming stripped 1 base from V and 10 bases from J, with 11 bases between. Germline CDR1 SGHTA, CDR2 FQGNSA. The CDR3 spells CASSLVGSDEQFF. The DNA for the CDR3 is TGTGCCAGCAGCTTAGTAGGCAGCGACGAGCAGTTCTTC.

This clonotype has at least ten counts. The gene calls are TRBV6-2 or TRBV6-3 and TRBJ2-2; D perhaps matches TRBD1 (5 bases). The V gene lost 0 bases and the J gene lost 3 bases, with 8 bases spanning the gap. Germline V CDR1 and CDR2: MNHEY, SVGEGT. The CDR3 totals 15 residues. The CDR3 region is CASSYSRQYTGELFF. As DNA, the CDR3 is TGTGCCAGCAGTTACTCGAGACAGTACACCGGGGAGCTGTTTTTT.

Turning to this clonotype: It may be a read error: a sequence one base away is much more abundant. The conserved closing phenylalanine or tryptophan is absent in this CDR3, likely reflecting a read error. This chain's CDR3 is CASSPGGGFVKNSPLHS. DNA of the CDR3: TGTGCCAGCAGCCCGGGAGGGGGTTTCGTTAAGAATTCACCCCTCCACTCT. The genes are TRBV11-2 and TRBJ1-6; weak D call: TRBD1 (6 bases). The CDR3 covers 17 residues. Germline CDR1 is SGHAT and CDR2 is FQNNGV. The V end was cut by 5 bases, the J end by 7 bases, with 21 bases between.

This chain uses TRBV6-1 with TRBJ2-1; D possibly uses TRBD1 or TRBD2 (5 bases each). In germline, CDR1 is MNHNS, CDR2 SASEGT. The CDR3 contains 14 residues. The ends were cut back, 11 bases at V and 8 bases at J, with 22 bases in the middle. The CDR3 nucleotides read TGTGCCGCTAGTAGGGGCACGGGGATCGATGAGCAGTTCTTC. Translated, it gives CAASRGTGIDEQFF.

V usage is TRBV27 and J usage is TRBJ2-1; weak D call: TRBD1 (5 bases). Germline lookup yields CDR1 MNHEY and CDR2 SMNVEV (reference sequence). V was trimmed by 3 bases and J by 5 bases, leaving 11 bases between them. This CDR3 contains 14 residues. The CDR3: CASSLGRINNEQFF. CDR3 nucleotides: TGTGCCAGCAGTTTGGGGCGCATAAACAATGAGCAGTTCTTC.

This clonotype is large in the sample. V usage is TRBV7-2 and J usage is TRBJ1-3; D gene ambiguous. This CDR3 has 17 residues. Germline CDR1 and CDR2: SGHTA and FQGNSA. V lost 1 base to trimming and J lost 0 bases, with 13 bases between them. The CDR3 sequence is CASSLEGLLFSGNTIYF. The DNA of the CDR3 is TGTGCCAGCAGCTTAGAAGGATTACTGTTCTCTGGAAACACCATATATTTT. Supplemented by reference TRBV7-2 and TRBJ1-3, the full variable domain reads GAGVSQSPSNKVTEKGKDVELRCDPISGHTALYWYRQSLGQGLEFLIYFQGNSAPDKSGLPSDRFSAERTGGSVSTLTIQRTQQEDSAVYLCASSLEGLLFSGNTIYFGEGSWLTVV.

The chain couples TRBV7-9 to TRBJ1-1; D not resolved. Trimming removed 1 base at V and 3 bases at J, with 6 bases between. Germline CDR1 SEHNR, CDR2 FQNEAQ (reference sequence). The CDR3 is 13 residues long. The CDR3 protein is CASSLGYDTEAFF. In nucleotides, the CDR3 is TGTGCCAGCAGCTTAGGTTATGACACTGAAGCTTTCTTT.

The chain joins TRBV18 to TRBJ1-2; TRBD1 aligns across 7 bases. Germline V gives CDR1 KGHSH, CDR2 LQKENI. V trimming: 3 bases; J trimming: 3 bases; junction bases outside the gene matches: 1. There are 13 residues in the CDR3. This CDR3 is CASSPQGDYGYTF. In DNA form, the CDR3 reads TGTGCCAGCTCACCGCAGGGGGACTATGGCTACACCTTC. The variable domain in full, with the rest retrieved from reference TRBV18 and TRBJ1-2, is NAGVMQNPRHLVRRRGQEARLRCSPMKGHSHVYWYRQLPEEGLKFMVYLQKENIIDESGMPKERFSAEFPKEGPSILRIQQVVRGDSAAYFCASSPQGDYGYTFGSGTRLTVV.

A note on this clonotype: This sequence may be a read error, since a much larger clone differs from it by one base. This chain uses TRBV11-2 with TRBJ2-3, with 9 bases lining up with TRBD2. The CDR3 contains 20 residues. In germline, CDR1 is SGHAT, CDR2 FQNNGV. V lost 2 bases to trimming and J lost 9 bases; unmatched junction nucleotides: 24. The DNA for the CDR3 is TGTGCCAGCAGCTTAACGTGGGAGATGGGCCTAGCGGGGAGCCTGGAGACGCAGTATTTT. It yields the protein CASSLTWEMGLAGSLETQYF.

A note on this clonotype: It is likely a read error, because the conserved phenylalanine at the end of the CDR3 is missing. The V gene is TRBV4-3, the J gene TRBJ2-7; TRBD1 matches at 11 bases. The J segment lost 4 bases and the V segment lost 2 bases, leaving 7 bases of the junction unmatched. The germline V gene has CDR1 LGHNA and CDR2 YSLEER. The CDR3 spans 16 residues. CDR3 amino acids: CASSQSVGTGGYEQYL. The CDR3 region has the DNA TGCGCCAGCAGCCAATCTGTCGGGACAGGGGGTTACGAGCAGTACCTC.

About this clonotype itself: It may be a read error: a sequence one base away is much more abundant. CDR3 nucleotide sequence: TGTGCCAGTAGTATACCCGTCGCTGGAAACACCATACATTTT. Amino acid sequence: CASSIPVAGNTIHF. The gene calls are TRBV19 and TRBJ1-3; unclear D gene. This CDR3 has 14 amino acids. Per germline, CDR1 LNHDA and CDR2 SQIVND (reference sequence). Based on the CDR3 plus reference TRBV19 and TRBJ1-3, the full variable domain is DGGITQSPKYLFRKEGQNVTLSCEQNLNHDAMYWYRQDPGQGLRLIYYSQIVNDFQKGDIAEGYSVSREKKESFPLTVTSAQKNPTAFYLCASSIPVAGNTIHFGEGSWLTVV.